This T cell receptor beta chain was sequenced during a study of blood T cell repertoires in COVID-19. Study details: Sites in the United States, Italy and Spain provided acute and convalescent COVID-19 samples. PBMCs, B-cell-depleted T cells, or T cells were the source of the cDNA or gDNA that made up the material.

This CDR3 comprises 16 residues. Germline CDR1 and CDR2: SGHTA and FQGTGA. The J segment lost 5 bases and the V segment lost 1 base, leaving 4 bases of the junction unmatched. In the source study's methods: Researchers report that nucleated cell counts were estimated from reference gene primer amplification. Sequencing used immunoSEQ multiplex PCR; TCRdb keeps in-frame clones, though not all of them. V and J calls and clone size are those listed in that table; D and trimming were worked out from the DNA. The data hold some 350,000 clones, with roughly 89% observed a single time. Sequencing used peripheral blood. The V call is TRBV7-3, the J call TRBJ2-3, with 12 nucleotides matching TRBD2. The TCR originated in a man between 18 and 35 years old with active or convalescent COVID-19. This CDR3 reads CASSLRLAGGGDTQYF. The CDR3 coding sequence is TGTGCCAGCAGCTTAAGGCTAGCGGGAGGGGGAGATACGCAGTATTTT.